This T cell receptor beta chain was identified in a study of response to subunit inactivated influenza vaccine. Broader study findings: The authors offered the suggestion that each seasonal influenza vaccination recruits few new T cells.

TCRdb processed the RT-PCR reads anew with MiXCR; each CDR3 protein has one entry. The sample consists of 500,000 to 600,000 distinct CDR3 sequences, approximately 7.1% of them appearing once. The V and J ends lost 6 bases and 8 bases respectively, with 19 bases between them. The CDR3 consists of 14 residues. CDR1 and CDR2 (germline): MNHNS, SASEGT. The sample holds many counts of this clonotype. The antigen is not known. The chain has TRBV6-1 and TRBJ1-2; possible D gene TRBD1, 6 bases. This clonotype was sampled from a man between 50 and 69 years old who received an inactivated influenza vaccine. This sample comprised PBMCs from blood, obtained 23 to 25 months after vaccination. CDR3 nucleotides: TGTGCCAGCAGGCGCCAGGGGACTTGGGAGGGCTACACCTTC. It codes for CASRRQGTWEGYTF.